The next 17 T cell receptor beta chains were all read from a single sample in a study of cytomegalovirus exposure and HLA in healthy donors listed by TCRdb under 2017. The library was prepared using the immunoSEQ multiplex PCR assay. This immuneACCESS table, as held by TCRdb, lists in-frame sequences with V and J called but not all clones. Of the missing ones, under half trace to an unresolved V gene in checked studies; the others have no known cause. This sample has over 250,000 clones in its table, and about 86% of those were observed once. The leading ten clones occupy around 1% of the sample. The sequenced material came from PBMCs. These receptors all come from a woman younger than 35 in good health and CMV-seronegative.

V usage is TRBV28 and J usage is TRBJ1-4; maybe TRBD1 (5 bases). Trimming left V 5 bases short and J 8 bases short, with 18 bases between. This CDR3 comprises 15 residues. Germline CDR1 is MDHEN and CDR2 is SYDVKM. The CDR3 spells CASSQQVGSQEKLFF. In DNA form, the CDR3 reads TGTGCCAGCAGTCAACAGGTTGGTTCTCAAGAAAAACTGTTTTTT.

CDR3 sequence (DNA): TGTGCCAGCAGCGCTTCGACTCACCAAGAGACCCAGTACTTC. It encodes CASSASTHQETQYF. The chain has TRBV9 and TRBJ2-5; D unclear. There are 14 residues in the CDR3. Trimming took 3 bases from V and 0 from J, leaving 9 bases between them. CDR1 and CDR2 from the germline V gene are SGDLS and YYNGEE.

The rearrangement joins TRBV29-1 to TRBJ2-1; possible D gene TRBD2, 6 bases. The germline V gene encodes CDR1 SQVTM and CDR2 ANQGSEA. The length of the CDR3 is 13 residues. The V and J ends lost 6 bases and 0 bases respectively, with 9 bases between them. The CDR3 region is CSVGGISYNEQFF. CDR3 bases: TGCAGCGTGGGGGGTATCTCCTACAATGAGCAGTTCTTC.

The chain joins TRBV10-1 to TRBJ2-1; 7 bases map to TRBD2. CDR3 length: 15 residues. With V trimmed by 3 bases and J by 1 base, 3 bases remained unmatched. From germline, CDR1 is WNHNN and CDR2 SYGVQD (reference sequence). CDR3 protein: CASSDLAESYNEQFF. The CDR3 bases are TGCGCCAGCAGTGACCTAGCGGAGTCCTACAATGAGCAGTTCTTC.

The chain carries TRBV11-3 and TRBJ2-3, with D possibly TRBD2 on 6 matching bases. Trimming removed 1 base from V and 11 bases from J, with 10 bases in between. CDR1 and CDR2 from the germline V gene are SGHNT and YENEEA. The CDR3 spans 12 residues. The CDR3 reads CASSLVGGEQYF. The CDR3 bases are TGTGCCAGCAGCTTAGTCGGCGGGGAGCAGTATTTT.

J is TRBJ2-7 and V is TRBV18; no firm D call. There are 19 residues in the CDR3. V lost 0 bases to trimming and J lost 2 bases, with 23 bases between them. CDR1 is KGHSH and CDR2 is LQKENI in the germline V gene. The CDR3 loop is CASSPPNPFTPSAAYEQYF. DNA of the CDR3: TGTGCCAGCTCACCACCAAACCCTTTTACTCCTAGTGCCGCCTACGAGCAGTACTTC. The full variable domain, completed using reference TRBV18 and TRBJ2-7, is NAGVMQNPRHLVRRRGQEARLRCSPMKGHSHVYWYRQLPEEGLKFMVYLQKENIIDESGMPKERFSAEFPKEGPSILRIQQVVRGDSAAYFCASSPPNPFTPSAAYEQYFGPGTRLTVT.

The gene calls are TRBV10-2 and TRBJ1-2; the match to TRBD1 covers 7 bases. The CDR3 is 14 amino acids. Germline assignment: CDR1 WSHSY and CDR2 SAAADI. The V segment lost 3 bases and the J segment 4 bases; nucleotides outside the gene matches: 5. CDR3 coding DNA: TGCGCCAGCAGTGACAGGGGGATTAGCTATGGCTACACCTTC. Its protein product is CASSDRGISYGYTF.

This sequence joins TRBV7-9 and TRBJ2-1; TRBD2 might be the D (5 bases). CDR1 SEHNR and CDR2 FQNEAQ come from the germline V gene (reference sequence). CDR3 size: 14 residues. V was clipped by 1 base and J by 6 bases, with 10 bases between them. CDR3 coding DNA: TGTGCCAGCAGCTTAGGTGGGAGCAGCAATGAGCAGTTCTTC. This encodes CASSLGGSSNEQFF.

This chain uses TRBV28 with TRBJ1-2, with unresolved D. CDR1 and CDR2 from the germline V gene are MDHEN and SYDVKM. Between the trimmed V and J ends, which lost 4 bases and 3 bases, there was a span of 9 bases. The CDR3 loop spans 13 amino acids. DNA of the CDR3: TGTGCCAGCAGTTCGGACTGGGACTATGGCTACACCTTC. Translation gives CASSSDWDYGYTF.

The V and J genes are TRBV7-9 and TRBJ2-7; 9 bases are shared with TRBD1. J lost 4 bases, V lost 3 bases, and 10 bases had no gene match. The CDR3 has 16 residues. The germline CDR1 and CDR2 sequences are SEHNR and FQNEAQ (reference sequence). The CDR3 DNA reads TGTGCCAGCAGCTTTATACGTGGACAGGGGCAATACGAGCAGTACTTC. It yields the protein CASSFIRGQGQYEQYF.

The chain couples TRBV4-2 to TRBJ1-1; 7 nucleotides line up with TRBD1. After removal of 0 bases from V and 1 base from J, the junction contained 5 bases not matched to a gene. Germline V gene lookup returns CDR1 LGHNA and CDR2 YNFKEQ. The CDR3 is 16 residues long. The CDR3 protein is CASSQDRDRWNTEAFF. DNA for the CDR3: TGTGCCAGCAGCCAAGATCGGGACAGATGGAACACTGAAGCTTTCTTT.

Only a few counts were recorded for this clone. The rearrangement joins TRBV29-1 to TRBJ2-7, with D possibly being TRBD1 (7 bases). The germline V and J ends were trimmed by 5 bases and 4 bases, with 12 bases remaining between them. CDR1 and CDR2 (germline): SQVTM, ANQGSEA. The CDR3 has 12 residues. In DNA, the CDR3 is TGCAGCGTTCATTCAGGGGGGTACGAGCAGTACTTC. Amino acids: CSVHSGGYEQYF.

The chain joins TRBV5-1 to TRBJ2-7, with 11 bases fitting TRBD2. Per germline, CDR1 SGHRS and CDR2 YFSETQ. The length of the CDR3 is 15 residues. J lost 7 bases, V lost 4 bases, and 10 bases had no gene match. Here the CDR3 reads CASSPIAGGPREQYF. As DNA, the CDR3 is TGCGCCAGCAGCCCTATAGCGGGGGGGCCACGAGAGCAGTACTTC.

CDR3 coding DNA: TGCAGCGGACGGGGAGACACTGAAGCTTTCTTT. Translated: CSGRGDTEAFF. The chain links TRBV29-1 to TRBJ1-1; D gene ambiguous. CDR3 length equals 11 residues. Germline V gene lookup returns CDR1 SQVTM and CDR2 ANQGSEA. The ends were cut back, 7 bases at V and 3 bases at J, with 9 bases in the middle.

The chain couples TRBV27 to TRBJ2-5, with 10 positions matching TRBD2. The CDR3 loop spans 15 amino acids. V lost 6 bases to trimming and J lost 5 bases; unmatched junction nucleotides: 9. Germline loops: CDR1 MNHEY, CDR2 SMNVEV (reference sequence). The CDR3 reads CASRSQRGGRETQYF. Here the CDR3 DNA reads TGTGCCAGCAGGAGCCAGCGGGGGGGCCGGGAGACCCAGTACTTC.

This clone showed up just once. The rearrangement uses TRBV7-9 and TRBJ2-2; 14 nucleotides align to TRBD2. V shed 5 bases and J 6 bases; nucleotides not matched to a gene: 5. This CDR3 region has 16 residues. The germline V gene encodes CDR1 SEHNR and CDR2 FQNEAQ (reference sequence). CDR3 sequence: CASSRGTSGSPGELFF. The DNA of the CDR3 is TGTGCCAGCAGCCGCGGGACTAGCGGGAGTCCCGGGGAGCTGTTTTTT.

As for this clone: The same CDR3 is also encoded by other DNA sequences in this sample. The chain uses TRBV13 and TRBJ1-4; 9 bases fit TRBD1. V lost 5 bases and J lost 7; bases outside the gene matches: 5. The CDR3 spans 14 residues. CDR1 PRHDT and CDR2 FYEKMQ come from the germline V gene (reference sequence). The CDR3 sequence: CASSPTGGGEKLFF. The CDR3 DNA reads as TGTGCCAGCAGCCCGACAGGGGGTGGTGAAAAACTGTTTTTT.